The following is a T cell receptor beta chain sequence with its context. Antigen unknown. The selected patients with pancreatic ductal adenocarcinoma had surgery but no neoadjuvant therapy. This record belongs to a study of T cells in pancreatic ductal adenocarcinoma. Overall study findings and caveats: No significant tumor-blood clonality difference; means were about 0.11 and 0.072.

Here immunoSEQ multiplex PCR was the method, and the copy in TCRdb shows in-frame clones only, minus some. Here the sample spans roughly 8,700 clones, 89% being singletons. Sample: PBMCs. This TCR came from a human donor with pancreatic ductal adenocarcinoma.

The CDR3 sequence: CASSLYGGPYGYTF. DNA of the CDR3: TGTGCCAGCAGCTTATATGGCGGTCCCTATGGCTACACCTTC. The rearrangement joins TRBV7-2 to TRBJ1-2; unclear D gene. The V gene lost 2 bases and the J gene lost 4 bases, with 11 bases spanning the gap. CDR1 is SGHTA and CDR2 is FQGNSA in the germline V gene. This CDR3 spans 14 amino acids.